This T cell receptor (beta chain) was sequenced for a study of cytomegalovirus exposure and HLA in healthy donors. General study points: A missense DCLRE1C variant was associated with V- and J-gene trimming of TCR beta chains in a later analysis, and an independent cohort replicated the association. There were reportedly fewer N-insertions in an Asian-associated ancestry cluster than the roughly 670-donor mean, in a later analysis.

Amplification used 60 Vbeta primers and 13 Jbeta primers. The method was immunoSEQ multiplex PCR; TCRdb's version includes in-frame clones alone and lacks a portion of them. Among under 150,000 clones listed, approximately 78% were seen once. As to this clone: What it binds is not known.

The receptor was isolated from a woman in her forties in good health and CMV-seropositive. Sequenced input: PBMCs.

Here the CDR3 DNA reads TGTGCCAGCAGCTTGGGAGGGGGACTAGCGGAGGGAGAGACCCAGTACTTC. Translating it yields CASSLGGGLAEGETQYF. The V gene is TRBV5-8, the J gene TRBJ2-5; TRBD2 agrees at 11 bases. The junction had 8 bases not matched to a gene; V was cut back by 0 bases and J by 4 bases. This CDR3 region has 17 residues. Germline V gene data show CDR1 as SGHTS and CDR2 as YDEGEE.